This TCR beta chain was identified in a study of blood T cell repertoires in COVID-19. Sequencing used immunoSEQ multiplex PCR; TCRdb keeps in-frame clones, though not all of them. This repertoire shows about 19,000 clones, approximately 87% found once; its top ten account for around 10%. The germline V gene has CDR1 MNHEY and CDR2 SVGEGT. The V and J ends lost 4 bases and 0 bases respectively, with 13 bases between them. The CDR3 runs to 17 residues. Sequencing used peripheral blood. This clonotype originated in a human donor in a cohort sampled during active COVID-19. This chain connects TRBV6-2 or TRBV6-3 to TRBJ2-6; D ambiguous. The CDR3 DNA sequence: TGTGCCAGCAGTTTCTCGCAGGTCCACTCTGGGGCCAACGTCCTGACTTTC. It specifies CASSFSQVHSGANVLTF.